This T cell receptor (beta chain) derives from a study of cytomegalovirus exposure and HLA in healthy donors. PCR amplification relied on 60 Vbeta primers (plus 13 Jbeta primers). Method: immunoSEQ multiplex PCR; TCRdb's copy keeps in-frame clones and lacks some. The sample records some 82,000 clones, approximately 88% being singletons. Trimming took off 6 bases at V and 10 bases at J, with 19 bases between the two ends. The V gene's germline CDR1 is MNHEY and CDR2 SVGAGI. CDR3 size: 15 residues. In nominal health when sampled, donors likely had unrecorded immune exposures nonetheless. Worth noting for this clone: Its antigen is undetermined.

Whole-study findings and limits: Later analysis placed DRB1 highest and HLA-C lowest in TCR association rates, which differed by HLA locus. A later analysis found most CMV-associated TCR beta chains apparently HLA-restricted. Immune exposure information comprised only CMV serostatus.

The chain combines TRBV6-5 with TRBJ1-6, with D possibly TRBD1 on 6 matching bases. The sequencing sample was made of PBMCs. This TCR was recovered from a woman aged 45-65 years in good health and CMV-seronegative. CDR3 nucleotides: TGTGCCAGCAGCAAAACAGGGTCTCTTCCATCACCCCTCCACTTT. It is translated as CASSKTGSLPSPLHF.